This TCR beta chain was found in a study of Graves' ophthalmopathy and Graves' hyperthyroidism. Looking at the study overall: The stable label applied to hyperthyroidism with no ophthalmopathy within 18 months of follow-up. Findings and caveats of the study: At roughly 67% sensitivity and 72.22% specificity, the model predicted progression of the ophthalmopathy.

With respect to this clonotype: As yet, its antigen is unknown.

This CDR3 comprises 15 residues. V shed 2 bases and J shed 2 bases, with 12 bases lying between them. Germline lookup yields CDR1 SGHDN and CDR2 FVKESK. Using RNA transcripts, the TCR beta CDR3 regions were amplified. HTBI-primed RT-PCR formed the first round, and a multiplex PCR formed the second. One entry per CDR3 protein results from TCRdb running MiXCR on the multiplex PCR reads. The profile shows some 1.1 million distinct CDR3 sequences, 35% to 40% of them singletons. The sequenced sample was peripheral blood or thyroid tissue (not recorded which). The chain links TRBV14 to TRBJ2-5; D perhaps matches TRBD2 (5 bases). This clonotype was obtained from an adult man with Graves' hyperthyroidism. CDR3 region: CASSQTRVYQETQYF. The CDR3 coding sequence is TGTGCCAGCAGCCAAACTAGGGTGTATCAAGAGACCCAGTACTTC.